This TCR beta chain derives from a study of siplizumab effects on memory and regulatory T cells. Overall study findings and caveats: Siplizumab significantly reduced alloreactive sequences traceable to unstimulated CD4+ memory cells. The study found naive T cells seemingly more diverse than memory cells and seemingly major alloresponse contributors. Alloreactive clones mapping to unstimulated subsets formed only a minor fraction.

Details on this clone: Its target is not known.

Sequencing used immunoSEQ multiplex PCR; TCRdb keeps in-frame clones, though not all of them. The sample has about 100,000 clones; more than 85% are singletons. CDR3 length equals 12 residues. V lost 5 bases and J 7 bases, leaving 11 bases between the germline ends. Germline V gene lookup returns CDR1 SEHNR and CDR2 FQNEAQ (reference sequence). The gene calls are TRBV7-9 and TRBJ1-2; D is ambiguous. Specimen: CD4+ T cells sorted from blood. This TCR was sampled from a human donor in good health. Some clones in this sample may be carry-over from other donors' samples. The CDR3 nucleotides are TGTGCCAGCAGCCCTCCCCTACGTGGCTACACCTTC. It specifies CASSPPLRGYTF.